These 10 T cell receptor beta chains originate from one sample sequenced in a study of tissue T cells after allogeneic stem cell transplantation. Produced via immunoSEQ multiplex PCR; TCRdb's table is partial and in-frame only. The data contain more than 4,500 clones, 35% to 50% of them singletons. Time point: mouse harvest day 14 after allogeneic transplant. Tail vein injection delivered 10^7 T-cell-depleted bone marrow cells and 10^6 splenic CD5+ T cells. The sequencing input was gut tissue. The receptors derive from a female BALB/c mouse given C57BL/6 T cells with graft-versus-host disease after an allogeneic hematopoietic cell transplant.

In this sample, this clone turned up a few times. Germline and genes here are mouse. From the germline J gene comes the end of the CDR3, since the read stops 1 residue before it. This chain links TRBV21 with TRBJ2-7; 9 bases line up with TRBD2. TRBV21 counts as an open reading frame of uncertain function. The V segment lost 2 bases and the J segment 4 bases; nucleotides outside the gene matches: 3. The CDR3 is 14 amino acids. The CDR3 spells CASSQRTGVYEQYF. CDR3 bases read: TGTGCTAGCAGTCAAAGGACTGGGGTATATGAACAGTAC.

This clone was observed a few times. Gene names denote mouse genes. The read halts 1 residue ahead of the CDR3 end, with the missing end drawn from the germline J gene. This chain links TRBV1 with TRBJ1-1; D not certain. The CDR3 has 13 residues. V gave up 0 bases and J gave up 3 bases, with 5 bases separating them. Per germline, CDR1 NSQYPW and CDR2 LRSPGD (reference sequence). CDR3 DNA (partial): TGCACCTGCAGTGCAGACATGGACACAGAAGTCTTC. Protein product: CTCSADMDTEVF. In full, the CDR3 reads CTCSADMDTEVFF.

In its sample, this clone was seen once. The junction departs from germline at one end; a sequencing error may be responsible. Mouse gene names and germline throughout. Read data end 1 residue before the CDR3 end; the end is taken from the germline J gene. The sample has other DNA sequences that encode this CDR3 too. This rearrangement joins TRBV12-2 to TRBJ2-3; possibly TRBD2 for D (7 bases). Germline loops: CDR1 SGHLS, CDR2 HYDKME. The CDR3 has 16 amino acids. CDR3 DNA, as far as it was read: TGTGCCAGCTCTCTCGAGGGGGGCGGTAGTGCGGAAACGCTGTAT. The encoded protein is CASSLEGGGSAETLY. The whole CDR3 is CASSLEGGGSAETLYF.

Details on this clone: Gene names are the mouse ones. The read ends 1 residue early relative to the CDR3; the germline J gene fills the gap. This sequence joins TRBV5 and TRBJ1-3, with D possibly being TRBD1 (5 bases). The CDR3 length is 15 residues. The germline V gene has CDR1 LGHNA and CDR2 YNLKQL (reference sequence). V was pared by 0 bases and J by 0 bases, with 6 bases between. CDR3 sequence: CASSQEGGSGNTLYF. The covered CDR3 bases are TGTGCCAGCAGCCAAGAGGGGGGTTCTGGAAATACGCTCTAT.

Comments on this clone: Mouse gene names and germline throughout. The read comes to an end 1 residue before the CDR3 does, leaving the germline J gene to fill in the end. The genes are TRBV13-3 and TRBJ2-1, with 9 bases identical to TRBD1. V shed 2 bases, J shed 3 bases, and the junction held 0 bases outside the gene matches. The CDR3 contains 14 residues. Germline CDR1 and CDR2: NNHDY and SYVADS. The DNA read from the CDR3 is TGTGCCAGCAGTGAGACAGGGGGCTATGCTGAGCAGTTC. It translates to CASSETGGYAEQF. The CDR3 as a whole reads CASSETGGYAEQFF.

Worth noting for this clone: Mouse gene names and germline throughout. The sequence runs out 1 residue before the end of the CDR3; the remainder is reconstructed from the germline J gene. The chain joins TRBV12-2 to TRBJ2-1; unclear D gene. Trimming removed 0 bases at V and 1 base at J, with 6 bases between. This CDR3 spans 14 amino acids. Germline V CDR1 and CDR2: SGHLS, HYDKME. The CDR3 reads CASSLEGNYAEQFF. The CDR3 bases that were read are TGTGCCAGCTCTCTCGAGGGAAACTATGCTGAGCAGTTC.

This clone came up a few times. Mouse gene names apply. CDR3 loop: CASSLEDYAEQFF. CDR3 DNA, as far as it was read: TGTGCCAGCAGCCTGGAAGACTATGCTGAGCAGTTC. The rearrangement joins TRBV2 to TRBJ2-1; D is uncertain. The read ends 1 residue before the CDR3 terminus; that terminus is restored from the germline J gene. V was pared by 4 bases and J by 2 bases, with 6 bases between. The V gene's germline CDR1 is LGHNA and CDR2 YSYQKL. This CDR3 has 13 amino acids.

In this sample, this clone turned up a few times. Germline and genes here are mouse. The read comes to an end 1 residue before the CDR3 does, leaving the germline J gene to fill in the end. This chain uses TRBV24 with TRBJ2-7, with D perhaps given as TRBD1 or TRBD2 (5 bases each). CDR1 is KGHTA, CDR2 FRNEEI, per germline. V was cut by 1 base and J by 7 bases, with 11 bases left in between. This CDR3 has 13 amino acids. The CDR3 here is CASSLSGAREQYF. The sequenced part of the CDR3 DNA is TGTGCCAGCAGTCTGTCCGGGGCGCGGGAACAGTAC.

On this clone itself: The gene symbols are mouse symbols. The CDR3 goes on 1 residue after the read ends, and that part is filled in from the germline J gene. This chain connects TRBV26 to TRBJ1-3, with D possibly TRBD1 on 6 matching bases. This CDR3 has 14 amino acids. V was clipped by 6 bases and J by 0 bases, with 9 bases between them. Germline V lookup: CDR1 KGHPV, CDR2 FQNQEV (reference sequence). CDR3 loop: CASSGTYSGNTLYF. The covered CDR3 bases are TGTGCCAGCAGCGGGACATATTCTGGAAATACGCTCTAT.

This clone was seen more than once but under ten times. Germline and genes here are mouse. The DNA ends 1 residue before the CDR3 does, and the rest of the CDR3 is filled in from the germline J gene. The J gene is TRBJ2-2, the V gene TRBV12-1; TRBD2 agrees at 9 bases. Germline loops: CDR1 SGHSN, CDR2 HYEKVE. V was pared by 0 bases and J by 2 bases, with 0 bases of the junction left unmatched. The CDR3 is 15 residues long. This CDR3 reads CASSLWGGNTGQLYF. CDR3 DNA, as far as it was read: TGTGCCAGCTCTCTCTGGGGGGGCAACACCGGGCAGCTCTAC.